The 30 T cell receptor beta chains listed next were all sequenced from one sample in a study of cytomegalovirus exposure and HLA in healthy donors. Vbeta (60) and Jbeta (13) primers were used in the PCR. This table comes from immunoSEQ multiplex PCR, and its TCRdb copy is limited to in-frame clones, with some not included. The sample lists roughly 110,000 clones, around 73% occurring once. The sample was PBMCs. The source is a man aged 25-45 years in good health and CMV-seronegative.

This chain uses TRBV2 with TRBJ1-5; no clear D gene. Trimming took 4 bases from V and 4 from J, leaving 11 bases between them. Germline values: CDR1 SNHLY, CDR2 FYNNEI. The CDR3 loop spans 14 amino acids. CDR3 coding DNA: TGTGCCAGCAGTGTGGGAGAAGGGAATCAGCCCCAGCATTTT. Translation gives CASSVGEGNQPQHF.

This clone was recorded a few times. V gene TRBV28 combines with J gene TRBJ2-7, with TRBD2 matching 9 bases. Germline CDR1 and CDR2: MDHEN and SYDVKM. This CDR3 is built from 14 residues. With 3 bases clipped from V and 1 base from J, the junction kept 1 base outside the gene matches. The DNA of the CDR3 is TGTGCCAGCAGTTTGGGACTAGCTTCCTACGAGCAGTACTTC. Translated, it gives CASSLGLASYEQYF.

This clone was observed once. The chain employs TRBV5-1 and TRBJ2-7; the match to TRBD1 covers 9 bases. CDR1 and CDR2 from the germline V gene are SGHRS and YFSETQ. Losses at the gene ends were 3 bases for V and 2 bases for J; bases not matched to a gene: 6. The CDR3 is 15 residues long. The DNA of the CDR3 is TGCGCCAGCAGCTACGCCGGGACAGGGACCTACGAGCAGTACTTC. It translates to CASSYAGTGTYEQYF. Drawing the rest from reference TRBV5-1 and TRBJ2-7, the complete variable domain is KAGVTQTPRYLIKTRGQQVTLSCSPISGHRSVSWYQQTPGQGLQFLFEYFSETQRNKGNFPGRFSGRQFSNSRSEMNVSTLELGDSALYLCASSYAGTGTYEQYFGPGTRLTVT.

This clone was detected a few times. The rearrangement links TRBV27 to TRBJ2-3; 7 nucleotides line up with TRBD2. J lost 0 bases, V lost 6 bases, and 0 bases had no gene match. This CDR3 spans 13 amino acids. Germline V CDR1 and CDR2: MNHEY, SMNVEV (reference sequence). The CDR3 region is CASRGGSTDTQYF. Here the CDR3 DNA reads TGTGCCAGCAGGGGGGGGAGCACAGATACGCAGTATTTT.

This clone was recorded once. This CDR3 is CASSFNSGNTIYF. The CDR3 nucleotides read TGTGCCAGCAGCTTTAACTCTGGAAACACCATATATTTT. V is TRBV7-8 and J is TRBJ1-3, with unresolved D. This CDR3 contains 13 residues. The germline V gene has CDR1 SGHVS and CDR2 FQNEAQ. Trimming cost V 3 bases and J 0 bases, with 3 bases left between them.

The genes are TRBV9 and TRBJ2-4; the match to TRBD1 covers 9 bases. Trimming took 3 bases from V and 8 from J; bases not matched to a gene: 6. The germline V gene encodes CDR1 SGDLS and CDR2 YYNGEE. The CDR3 is 14 residues long. As DNA, the CDR3 is TGTGCCAGCAGCGCTACAGGGGGCGCTCACATTCAGTACTTC. Its protein is CASSATGGAHIQYF.

The rearrangement uses TRBV4-1 and TRBJ2-7; TRBD2 matches at 13 bases. Looked up from germline, CDR1 is MGHRA and CDR2 is YSYEKL. V lost 4 bases to trimming and J lost 7 bases; unmatched junction nucleotides: 7. The CDR3 is 15 amino acids. The CDR3, as DNA: TGCGCCAGCAGCCTCGGACTAGCGGGGGAGCAGGAGCAGTACTTC. Residues: CASSLGLAGEQEQYF.

The count of this clone is one. V usage is TRBV5-1 and J usage is TRBJ2-3; 11 nucleotides line up with TRBD1. V lost 5 bases, J lost 4 bases, and 6 bases stayed unmatched. From germline, CDR1 is SGHRS and CDR2 YFSETQ. The CDR3 has 15 amino acids. The CDR3 DNA sequence: TGCGCCAGCAGTCCTGGACAGGGGGCTTCAGATACGCAGTATTTT. This gives the protein CASSPGQGASDTQYF.

By share, this clone ranks as medium-sized. The chain recombines TRBV6-5 with TRBJ1-5, with 7 bases identical to TRBD1. The germline gives CDR1 MNHEY, CDR2 SVGAGI. CDR3 length: 14 amino acids. The ends lost 6 bases at V and 3 bases at J; junction bases unmatched: 5. The CDR3 loop reads CASRSRGDNQPQHF. CDR3 sequence (DNA): TGTGCCAGCAGGTCCAGGGGGGACAATCAGCCCCAGCATTTT.

The genes are TRBV6-6 and TRBJ1-2, with TRBD1 matching 7 bases. This CDR3 region has 16 residues. J gave up 4 bases and V 6 bases, and 14 bases lay outside the gene matches. Germline V gene data show CDR1 as MNHNY and CDR2 as SVGAGI (reference sequence). The CDR3 bases are TGTGCCAGCAGGACACCACAGACAGGGATGTCCTATGGCTACACCTTC. It encodes CASRTPQTGMSYGYTF.

The gene calls are TRBV5-4 and TRBJ2-5, with 9 bases lining up with TRBD2. The germline V gene has CDR1 SGHNT and CDR2 YYREEE (reference sequence). V was pared by 4 bases and J by 1 base, with 8 bases of the junction left unmatched. The CDR3 has 16 residues. The CDR3 sequence is CASSPRSGGLQETQYF. The CDR3 nucleotides are TGTGCCAGCAGCCCCCGGAGCGGGGGGCTCCAAGAGACCCAGTACTTC.

The rearrangement uses TRBV11-2 and TRBJ2-4, with 7 bases identical to TRBD2. The CDR3 has 13 residues. V shed 2 bases, J shed 6 bases, and the junction held 1 base outside the gene matches. Germline CDR1 is SGHAT and CDR2 is FQNNGV. In nucleotides, the CDR3 is TGTGCCAGCAGCTTACCGGGGGGAAACATTCAGTACTTC. Protein sequence: CASSLPGGNIQYF.

V usage is TRBV9 and J usage is TRBJ1-1, with a tentative D call TRBD1 (5 bases). This CDR3 comprises 17 residues. Trimming pared 4 bases from V and 2 bases from J, leaving 21 bases between. Germline V gene lookup returns CDR1 SGDLS and CDR2 YYNGEE. The DNA of the CDR3 is TGTGCCAGCAGCCCGACCTTAGGAGGGGACGGAAACACTGAAGCTTTCTTT. This codes for CASSPTLGGDGNTEAFF. The full variable domain, in which reference TRBV9 and TRBJ1-1 provide the parts outside the CDR3, is DSGVTQTPKHLITATGQRVTLRCSPRSGDLSVYWYQQSLDQGLQFLIQYYNGEERAKGNILERFSAQQFPDLHSELNLSSLELGDSALYFCASSPTLGGDGNTEAFFGQGTRLTVV.

This rearrangement joins TRBV9 to TRBJ2-2; perhaps TRBD1 as D (6 bases). The germline gives CDR1 SGDLS, CDR2 YYNGEE. The CDR3 sequence is 14 residues long. Trimming removed 4 bases at V and 5 bases at J, with 12 bases between. CDR3 in DNA: TGTGCCAGCAGCATCAGGGGTTGGACCGGGGAGCTGTTTTTT. Translating gives CASSIRGWTGELFF. Combining the CDR3 with reference TRBV9 and TRBJ2-2 gives the whole variable domain DSGVTQTPKHLITATGQRVTLRCSPRSGDLSVYWYQQSLDQGLQFLIQYYNGEERAKGNILERFSAQQFPDLHSELNLSSLELGDSALYFCASSIRGWTGELFFGEGSRLTVL.

The rearrangement joins TRBV5-4 to TRBJ1-2; possible D gene TRBD1, 6 bases. Per germline, CDR1 SGHNT and CDR2 YYREEE (reference sequence). V was pared by 4 bases and J by 1 base, with 14 bases between. This CDR3 has 15 amino acids. The CDR3, as DNA: TGTGCCAGCAGCGGGCTCCACAGGGATAACTATGGCTACACCTTC. It codes for CASSGLHRDNYGYTF. The full variable domain, with the rest looked up from reference TRBV5-4 and TRBJ1-2, is ETGVTQSPTHLIKTRGQQVTLRCSSQSGHNTVSWYQQALGQGPQFIFQYYREEENGRGNFPPRFSGLQFPNYSSELNVNALELDDSALYLCASSGLHRDNYGYTFGSGTRLTVV.

The V and J genes are TRBV5-4 and TRBJ1-1, with no clear D. The CDR3 has 15 residues. Germline V gene sequence: CDR1 SGHNT, CDR2 YYREEE (reference sequence). The ends were cut back, 1 base at V and 4 bases at J, with 14 bases in the middle. CDR3: CASSLSSRGGTEAFF. CDR3 nucleotides: TGTGCCAGCAGCTTGAGTTCCCGTGGCGGCACTGAAGCTTTCTTT.

This clone turned up a few times. The V call is TRBV28, the J call TRBJ2-2; D gene ambiguous. The germline V gene has CDR1 MDHEN and CDR2 SYDVKM. The CDR3 extends over 12 amino acids. V was pared by 3 bases and J by 5 bases, with 4 bases between. CDR3 nucleotide sequence: TGTGCCAGCAGTTTCCTGACCGGGGAGCTGTTTTTT. Translating gives CASSFLTGELFF.

V usage is TRBV28 and J usage is TRBJ1-5, with a possible D match to TRBD1 (6 bases). Germline V lookup: CDR1 MDHEN, CDR2 SYDVKM. Trimming stripped 3 bases from V and 4 bases from J, with 22 bases between. The CDR3 spans 18 residues. CDR3 bases: TGTGCCAGCAGTTTTTACAGGGTAGGGTCGGTGAGGAATCAGCCCCAGCATTTT. As protein: CASSFYRVGSVRNQPQHF.

This chain links TRBV4-1 with TRBJ1-4; 9 bases are a match to TRBD1. The germline V gene has CDR1 MGHRA and CDR2 YSYEKL. There are 14 residues in the CDR3. The junction had 2 bases not matched to a gene; V was cut back by 4 bases and J by 5 bases. The CDR3 loop is CASSRQGVNEKLFF. CDR3 nucleotide sequence: TGCGCCAGCAGCCGACAGGGGGTAAATGAAAAACTGTTTTTT.

This clone was counted a few times. The chain links TRBV7-8 to TRBJ1-4; D remains ambiguous. The V and J ends lost 5 bases and 7 bases respectively, with 8 bases between them. The CDR3 has 12 residues. CDR1 is SGHVS and CDR2 is FQNEAQ in the germline V gene. CDR3 sequence reads: CASSPEGEKLFF. CDR3 nucleotide sequence: TGTGCCAGCAGCCCAGAGGGTGAAAAACTGTTTTTT.

The genes are TRBV19 and TRBJ1-2; 10 positions agree with TRBD1. This CDR3 has 16 amino acids. Trimming at V came to 3 bases and at J to 3 bases, leaving 7 bases not matched to a gene. Germline V CDR1 and CDR2: LNHDA, SQIVND (reference sequence). CDR3 region: CASSIPGTGEYYGYTF. The CDR3 DNA sequence: TGTGCCAGTAGTATCCCCGGGACAGGGGAATACTATGGCTACACCTTC.

This clone has only one observation. The chain uses TRBV27 and TRBJ2-7; 11 nucleotides agree with TRBD1. The length of the CDR3 is 14 residues. V lost 7 bases and J lost 0; bases outside the gene matches: 2. Germline V lookup: CDR1 MNHEY, CDR2 SMNVEV (reference sequence). The CDR3 spells CASTGTGGSYEQYF. CDR3 DNA: TGTGCCAGCACAGGGACAGGGGGCTCCTACGAGCAGTACTTC.

Here the CDR3 reads CASTNYGRAGETQYF. CDR3 DNA sequence: TGTGCCAGCACCAACTACGGGAGGGCCGGGGAGACCCAGTACTTC. The chain is built from TRBV6-6 and TRBJ2-5; 8 nucleotides line up with TRBD2. The length of the CDR3 is 15 residues. The V segment lost 7 bases and the J segment 5 bases; nucleotides outside the gene matches: 12. Germline assignment: CDR1 MNHNY and CDR2 SVGAGI (reference sequence).

The rearrangement joins TRBV19 to TRBJ1-4; TRBD1 matches 9 bases. The CDR3 runs 14 residues. The junction had 5 bases not matched to a gene; V was cut back by 5 bases and J by 7 bases. Per the germline V gene, CDR1 is LNHDA and CDR2 is SQIVND (reference sequence). CDR3 coding DNA: TGTGCCAGTAGTCAACAGGGGGCTGGTGAAAAACTGTTTTTT. Amino acid sequence: CASSQQGAGEKLFF.

The genes are TRBV19 and TRBJ1-1; D remains ambiguous. Germline V gives CDR1 LNHDA, CDR2 SQIVND (reference sequence). This CDR3 contains 13 residues. The germline V and J ends were trimmed by 6 bases and 0 bases, with 8 bases remaining between them. In nucleotides, the CDR3 is TGTGCCAGTAGCTATACAGTGAACACTGAAGCTTTCTTT. As protein: CASSYTVNTEAFF. The full variable domain, rest sourced from reference TRBV19 and TRBJ1-1, is DGGITQSPKYLFRKEGQNVTLSCEQNLNHDAMYWYRQDPGQGLRLIYYSQIVNDFQKGDIAEGYSVSREKKESFPLTVTSAQKNPTAFYLCASSYTVNTEAFFGQGTRLTVV.

The chain links TRBV4-2 to TRBJ2-7; TRBD2 agrees at 8 bases. This CDR3 spans 15 amino acids. In germline, CDR1 is LGHNA, CDR2 YNFKEQ. V shed 3 bases and J 3 bases; nucleotides not matched to a gene: 7. CDR3 sequence: CASSHSAGAGYEQYF. As DNA, the CDR3 is TGTGCCAGCAGCCACTCAGCGGGAGCGGGCTACGAGCAGTACTTC.

The chain couples TRBV18 to TRBJ2-1; D perhaps matches TRBD2 (6 bases). Germline V CDR1 and CDR2: KGHSH, LQKENI. V lost 0 bases and J lost 7, with 16 bases in between. CDR3 size: 16 residues. The CDR3 DNA reads as TGTGCCAGCTCACCACCTGTATCGGGAGTTGGGAATGAGCAGTTCTTC. It specifies CASSPPVSGVGNEQFF.

To note about this clone: This CDR3 is also generated by other DNA sequences in the sample. CDR3 coding DNA: TGTGCCAGCAGCCGCTCCGGGCAGGGGGGTTACGAGCAGTACTTC. Protein product: CASSRSGQGGYEQYF. The chain has TRBV13 and TRBJ2-7; weak D call: TRBD1 (7 bases). The V end was cut by 5 bases, the J end by 4 bases, with 18 bases between. Germline lookup yields CDR1 PRHDT and CDR2 FYEKMQ (reference sequence). The CDR3 runs to 15 residues.

This clone has only a few counts. The chain employs TRBV28 and TRBJ1-3; 7 bases align to TRBD1. This CDR3 has 15 amino acids. V lost 5 bases and J lost 8; bases outside the gene matches: 12. Per the germline V gene, CDR1 is MDHEN and CDR2 is SYDVKM. The chain's CDR3 is CASSPQTGNGYTIYF. CDR3 sequence (DNA): TGTGCCAGCAGTCCCCAGACAGGGAACGGTTACACCATATATTTT. Looking up the rest from reference TRBV28 and TRBJ1-3 gives the full variable domain: DVKVTQSSRYLVKRTGEKVFLECVQDMDHENMFWYRQDPGLGLRLIYFSYDVKMKEKGDIPEGYSVSREKKERFSLILESASTNQTSMYLCASSPQTGNGYTIYFGEGSWLTVV.

In nucleotides, the CDR3 is TGCGCCAGCAGCTTGGCCACAGTTTTAGATGAGCAGTTCTTC. This codes for CASSLATVLDEQFF. The rearrangement links TRBV5-1 to TRBJ2-1; D remains unclear. The CDR3 sequence is 14 residues long. V gave up 0 bases and J gave up 8 bases, with 12 bases separating them. The germline V gene has CDR1 SGHRS and CDR2 YFSETQ.